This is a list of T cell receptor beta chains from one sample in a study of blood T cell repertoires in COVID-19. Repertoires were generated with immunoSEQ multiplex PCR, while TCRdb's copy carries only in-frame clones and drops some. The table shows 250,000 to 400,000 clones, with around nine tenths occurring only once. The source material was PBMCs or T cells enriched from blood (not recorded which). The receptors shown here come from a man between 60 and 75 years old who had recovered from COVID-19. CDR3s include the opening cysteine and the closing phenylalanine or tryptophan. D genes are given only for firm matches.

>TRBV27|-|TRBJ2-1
CASSRKPRGNEQFF
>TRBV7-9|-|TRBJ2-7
CASSRLNSYEQYF
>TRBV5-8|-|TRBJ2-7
CASSKDFSEYEQYF
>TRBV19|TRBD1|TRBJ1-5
CASSSWTGTNQPQHF
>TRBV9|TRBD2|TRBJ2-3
CASSILAGITDTQYF
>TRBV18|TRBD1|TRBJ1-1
CASSPQGARSTEAFF
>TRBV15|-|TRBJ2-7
CATSLGTSVYEQYF
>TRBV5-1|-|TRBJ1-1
CASGEIMKNTEAFF
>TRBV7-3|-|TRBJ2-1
CASSSRQVSYNEQFF
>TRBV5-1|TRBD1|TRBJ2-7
CASSFTTGGSYEQYF
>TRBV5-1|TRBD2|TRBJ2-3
CASSLLAGTLTDTQYF
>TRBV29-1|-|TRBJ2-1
CSVTGYNEQFF
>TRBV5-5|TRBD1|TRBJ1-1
CASRPTTGAGERNTEAFF
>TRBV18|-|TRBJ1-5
CASSPPPVVDQPQHF
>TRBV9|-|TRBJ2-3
CASSPSGSGDTQYF
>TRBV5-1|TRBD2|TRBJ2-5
CASSLAYPTSGRSTTQYF
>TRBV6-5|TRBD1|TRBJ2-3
CASSSLHRGPRDTQYF
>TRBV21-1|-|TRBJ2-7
CASSKAAYEQYF
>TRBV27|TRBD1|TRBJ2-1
CASSFTDRIPFF
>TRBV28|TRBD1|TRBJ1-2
CASSLGQGDYGYTF
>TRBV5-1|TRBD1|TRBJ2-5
CASSLVRTGRETQYF
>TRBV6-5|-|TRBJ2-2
CASSRTHDTGELFF
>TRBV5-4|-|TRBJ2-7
CASSLEARTYEQYF
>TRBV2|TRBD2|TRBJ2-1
CASVTSGGNEQFF
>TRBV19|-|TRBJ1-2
CATTRAQGGYYGYTF
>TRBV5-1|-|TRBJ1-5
CASSLESGPNQPQHF
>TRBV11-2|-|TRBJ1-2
CASSLAQGSIVGYTF
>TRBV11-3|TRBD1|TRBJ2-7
CASSPDRGSLYF
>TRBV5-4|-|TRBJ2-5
CASSSPTIPETQYF
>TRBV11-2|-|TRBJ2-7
CASNHRSEYEQYF
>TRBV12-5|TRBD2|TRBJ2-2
CASGYLTSGNTGELFF
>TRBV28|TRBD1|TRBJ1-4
CASSPPGQGNEKLFF
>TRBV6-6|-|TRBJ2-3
CASSYKTGGDTQYF
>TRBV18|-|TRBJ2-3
CASSPGGRETDTQYF
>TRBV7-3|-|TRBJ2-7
CASSLGRAGDYEQYF
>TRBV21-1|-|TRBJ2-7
CASSKERHRGGYEQYF
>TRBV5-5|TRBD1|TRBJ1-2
CASSLVGTGSSGYGYTF
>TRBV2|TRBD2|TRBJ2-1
CASSVGGLAGMSYNEQFF
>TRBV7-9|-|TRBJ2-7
CASSPARNRQRSAYEQYF
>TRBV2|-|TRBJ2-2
CASSECEECPGELFF
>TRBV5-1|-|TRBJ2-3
CASSFSVNTDTQYF